The entry below gives a single T cell receptor beta chain sequence along with its context. The assay was immunoSEQ multiplex PCR, and TCRdb's table has in-frame clones only and misses some. The table shows about 76,000 clones, with approximately 94% occurring only once. The data are from a study of T cell changes during pregnancy in multiple sclerosis. The sequencing used peripheral blood, collected in the third trimester of pregnancy. The clonotype originates from a female donor with multiple sclerosis, enrolled in a pregnancy study.

CDR3 protein: CASSLVQGSNQPQHF. CDR3 DNA: TGTGCCAGCAGCTTAGTGCAGGGAAGTAATCAGCCCCAGCATTTT. The chain uses TRBV7-2 and TRBJ1-5; TRBD1 might be the D (5 bases). The germline V gene encodes CDR1 SGHTA and CDR2 FQGNSA. The CDR3 length is 15 residues. The ends were cut back, 1 base at V and 4 bases at J, with 11 bases in the middle.